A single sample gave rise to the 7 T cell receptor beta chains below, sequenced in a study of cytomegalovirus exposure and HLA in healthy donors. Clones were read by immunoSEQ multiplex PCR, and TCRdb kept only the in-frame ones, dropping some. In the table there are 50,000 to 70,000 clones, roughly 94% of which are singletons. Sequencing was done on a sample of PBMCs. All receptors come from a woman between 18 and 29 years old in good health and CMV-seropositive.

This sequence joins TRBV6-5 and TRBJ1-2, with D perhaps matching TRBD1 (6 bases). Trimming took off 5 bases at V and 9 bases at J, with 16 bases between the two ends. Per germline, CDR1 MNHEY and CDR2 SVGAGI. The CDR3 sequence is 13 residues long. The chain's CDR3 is CASSGLHRASYTF. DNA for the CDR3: TGTGCCAGCAGTGGACTCCACAGGGCTAGCTACACCTTC.

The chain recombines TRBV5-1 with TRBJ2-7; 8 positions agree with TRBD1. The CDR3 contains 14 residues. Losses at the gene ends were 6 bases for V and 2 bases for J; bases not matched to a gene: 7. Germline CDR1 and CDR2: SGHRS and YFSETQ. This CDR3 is CASTLQGATYEQYF. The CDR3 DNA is TGCGCCAGCACCCTTCAGGGGGCAACCTACGAGCAGTACTTC.

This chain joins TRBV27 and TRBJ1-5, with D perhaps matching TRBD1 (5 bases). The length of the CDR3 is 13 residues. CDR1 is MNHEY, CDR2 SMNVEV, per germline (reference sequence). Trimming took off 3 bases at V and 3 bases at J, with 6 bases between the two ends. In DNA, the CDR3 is TGTGCCAGCAGTTTCAGGGCCAATCAGCCCCAGCATTTT. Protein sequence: CASSFRANQPQHF.

Here the CDR3 reads CASSLRGTGGASEQETQYF. DNA for the CDR3: TGTGCCAGCAGCTTACGGGGGACAGGGGGCGCATCAGAACAAGAGACCCAGTACTTC. The rearrangement uses TRBV7-3 and TRBJ2-5; 12 nucleotides align to TRBD1. This CDR3 is built from 19 residues. Trimming took 2 bases from V and 2 from J; bases not matched to a gene: 12. CDR1 is SGHTA and CDR2 is FQGTGA in the germline V gene. Full variable domain (missing parts from reference TRBV7-3 and TRBJ2-5): GAGVSQTPSNKVTEKGKYVELRCDPISGHTALYWYRQSLGQGPEFLIYFQGTGAADDSGLPNDRFFAVRPEGSVSTLKIQRTERGDSAVYLCASSLRGTGGASEQETQYFGPGTRLLVL.

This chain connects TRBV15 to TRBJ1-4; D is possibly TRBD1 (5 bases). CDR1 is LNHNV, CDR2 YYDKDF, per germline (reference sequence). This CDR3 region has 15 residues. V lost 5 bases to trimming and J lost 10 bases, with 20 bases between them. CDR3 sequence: CATSRAGRKDGKLFF. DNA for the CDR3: TGTGCCACCAGCCGCGCGGGACGGAAAGACGGAAAACTGTTTTTT.

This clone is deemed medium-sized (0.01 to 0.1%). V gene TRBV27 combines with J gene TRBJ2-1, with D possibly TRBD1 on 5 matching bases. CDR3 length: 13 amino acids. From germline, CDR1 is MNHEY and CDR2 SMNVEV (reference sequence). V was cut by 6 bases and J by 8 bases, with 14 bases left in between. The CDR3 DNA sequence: TGTGCCAGCAGGATGGGCAGGGCGGATGAGCAGTTCTTC. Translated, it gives CASRMGRADEQFF.

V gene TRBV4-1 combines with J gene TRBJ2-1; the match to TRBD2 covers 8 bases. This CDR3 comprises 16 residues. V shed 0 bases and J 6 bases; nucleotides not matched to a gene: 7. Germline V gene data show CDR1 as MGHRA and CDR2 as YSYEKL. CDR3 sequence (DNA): TGCGCCAGCAGCCAAGATGGGCGGGGGGCACGCAATGAGCAGTTCTTC. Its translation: CASSQDGRGARNEQFF.